This entry describes one TCR beta chain. Its specificity is unknown. The sample belongs to a study of T cells in Graves' hyperthyroidism and ophthalmopathy. Germline assignment: CDR1 SGHDT and CDR2 YYEEEE. V shed 7 bases, J shed 0 bases, and the junction held 6 bases outside the gene matches. CDR3 length: 15 amino acids. Amplification targeted TCR beta CDR3 regions from RNA transcripts. TCR CDR3 underwent first-round RT-PCR with the HTBI primer set. From the multiplex PCR reads, TCRdb called clonotypes with MiXCR, one entry per CDR3 protein. Found here are around 700,000 distinct CDR3 sequences, about 19% of them singletons; the top ten hold approximately 16%. Study-wide results and caveats: In blood, most of the thyroid clonotypes expanded above 0.001 were also present. A model built on 13 V-J features separated ophthalmopathy from stable hyperthyroidism.

The sequence was obtained from a woman in her forties or fifties with Graves' hyperthyroidism that later progressed to Graves' ophthalmopathy. The gene calls are TRBV5-6 and TRBJ2-1; 8 nucleotides match TRBD2. Sequencing used blood. CDR3 nucleotides: TGTGCCAGCTTCGGGGGGGGAAGCTCCTACAATGAGCAGTTCTTC. Its translation: CASFGGGSSYNEQFF.